The clone carrying this T cell receptor (beta chain) was seen at least ten times. This entry belongs to a study of CD8+CD57+ T cells in acquired aplastic anemia. The CDR3 contains 14 residues. V lost 5 bases and J lost 7, with 17 bases in between. The V gene's germline CDR1 is SNHLY and CDR2 FYNNEI. TCR beta VDJ combinations and CDR3 sequences were profiled from genomic DNA. TCRdb itself ran the reads through MiXCR, one entry per CDR3 protein. Of under 500,000 distinct CDR3 sequences in the sample, less than 35% were seen once. In patients chosen for sequencing, flow cytometry had shown CD8+CD57+ cell expansion.

Sequencing was carried out using sorted CD4+, CD8+, or CD8+CD57+ T cells (not recorded which) from PBMCs. The chain links TRBV2 to TRBJ1-2, with D possibly matching TRBD1 (5 bases). The sequence derives from a human donor with aplastic anemia. The CDR3 DNA is TGTGCCAGCAGTTACTCGTTGTGGGGCGGTGGCTACACCTTC. Translated: CASSYSLWGGGYTF.